Following are 31 T cell receptor beta chains from one sample sequenced in a study of T cell repertoires in cytomegalovirus infection (dated by TCRdb to the late 2010s). Interpreted using the paper, the treatment or condition label stands for: in vitro stimulation with specific CMV peptide epitopes to enrich CMV-specific T cells. Sequenced on an Illumina HiSeq 1500. TCRdb itself trimmed the public reads at Q25 with fastp, ran MiXCR and retained productive beta chains. Duplicate CDR3 protein sequences are folded into a single record with the most common DNA and genes. Across this sample there are about 500,000 distinct CDR3 sequences, with roughly a third seen only once. Jointly, the top ten make up under 20% of the sample. These receptors are not linked to any known antigen. The sample was cultured PBMCs, taken from culture after CMV antigen stimulation. The receptor source for this set is a human donor in good health (CMV status not recorded). Some clones in this sample may be carry-over from other donors' samples.

In this sample, this clonotype turned up many times. The chain uses TRBV7-2 and TRBJ2-3, with 9 positions matching TRBD2. CDR3 length equals 14 residues. V gave up 5 bases and J gave up 1 base; unmatched junction bases: 1. Germline V gene data show CDR1 as SGHTA and CDR2 as FQGNSA. In DNA form, the CDR3 reads TGTGCCAGCAGCCCTAGCGGGGGCACAGATACGCAGTATTTT. It is translated as CASSPSGGTDTQYF.

The V call is TRBV4-1, the J call TRBJ2-5; 7 bases line up with TRBD2. Germline V gene lookup returns CDR1 MGHRA and CDR2 YSYEKL. V was clipped by 5 bases and J by 5 bases; unmatched bases: 11. There are 15 residues in the CDR3. CDR3 residues: CASSEAGRGLETQYF. The CDR3 coding sequence is TGCGCCAGCAGCGAAGCGGGGAGGGGCTTGGAGACCCAGTACTTC.

The rearrangement joins TRBV6-1 to TRBJ2-7; no definite D call. Germline CDR1 reads MNHNS; CDR2 reads SASEGT. V was cut by 0 bases and J by 6 bases, with 9 bases left in between. The CDR3 extends over 13 amino acids. The CDR3 DNA reads TGTGCCAGCAGTGAAGCTAGTTGGAGCGAGCAGTACGTC. Translation: CASSEASWSEQYV.

This clonotype showed up many times. This rearrangement joins TRBV28 to TRBJ1-1; 7 bases fit TRBD1. V lost 2 bases to trimming and J lost 10 bases; unmatched junction nucleotides: 7. The V gene's germline CDR1 is MDHEN and CDR2 SYDVKM. This CDR3 has 13 residues. This chain's CDR3 is CASSLSRGRRAFF. CDR3 DNA: TGTGCCAGCAGTTTAAGTAGGGGGCGCAGAGCTTTCTTT.

The rearrangement links TRBV19 to TRBJ1-1, with no clear D. The CDR3 totals 12 residues. Trimming pared 4 bases from V and 3 bases from J, leaving 6 bases between. Per the germline V gene, CDR1 is LNHDA and CDR2 is SQIVND (reference sequence). The CDR3 loop is CASSNRYTEAFF. In nucleotides, the CDR3 is TGTGCCAGTAGTAACAGATACACTGAAGCTTTCTTT.

The rearrangement links TRBV5-6 to TRBJ2-5, with 7 bases that match TRBD2. CDR3 length: 12 amino acids. J lost 2 bases, V lost 9 bases, and 4 bases had no gene match. CDR1 and CDR2 from the germline V gene are SGHDT and YYEEEE. CDR3 loop: CATARGQETQYF. CDR3 in DNA: TGTGCCACAGCGCGGGGGCAAGAGACCCAGTACTTC.

This clonotype was observed a handful of times. The chain has TRBV7-9 and TRBJ2-1; the D gene is possibly TRBD1 (5 bases). The CDR3 contains 12 residues. Trimming shortened V by 2 bases and J by 8 bases, and 7 bases separated the two germline ends. Germline CDR1 and CDR2: SEHNR and FQNEAQ (reference sequence). This chain's CDR3 is CASSLQGDEQFF. The CDR3, as DNA: TGTGCCAGCAGCTTACAGGGTGATGAGCAGTTCTTC.

The chain links TRBV12-3 or TRBV12-4 to TRBJ2-1; D possibly corresponds to TRBD2 (5 bases). V lost 4 bases to trimming and J lost 9 bases, with 16 bases between them. The CDR3 runs to 14 residues. The CDR3 here is CASSSIPQRGEQFF. The CDR3 DNA is TGTGCCAGCAGTTCTATCCCTCAACGGGGTGAGCAGTTCTTC.

The rearrangement uses TRBV6-2 or TRBV6-3 and TRBJ1-6, with D hard to call. CDR1 and CDR2 from the germline V gene are MNHEY and SVGEGT. Trimming took off 0 bases at V and 10 bases at J, with 16 bases between the two ends. This CDR3 comprises 16 residues. The CDR3 spells CASSYSSAGTLSPLHF. CDR3 bases: TGTGCCAGCAGTTACTCATCTGCAGGAACACTCTCACCCCTCCACTTT.

The rearrangement joins TRBV27 to TRBJ2-7, with TRBD1 identical over 10 bases. This CDR3 is 16 amino acids long. Germline CDR1 and CDR2: MNHEY and SMNVEV (reference sequence). The J segment lost 0 bases and the V segment lost 6 bases, leaving 8 bases of the junction unmatched. In DNA form, the CDR3 reads TGTGCCAGCAGCCCACCGGGACAGGGGAGCTCCTACGAGCAGTACTTC. Its translation: CASSPPGQGSSYEQYF.

The chain has TRBV20-1 and TRBJ2-1, with TRBD2 matching 15 bases. The CDR3 is 17 residues long. CDR1 is DFQATT, CDR2 SNEGSKA, per germline (reference sequence). Trimming took 3 bases from V and 0 from J; bases not matched to a gene: 3. The CDR3 sequence is CSARGLAGGRSYNEQFF. CDR3 bases: TGCAGTGCTAGGGGACTAGCGGGAGGCCGCTCCTACAATGAGCAGTTCTTC.

The chain has TRBV4-2 and TRBJ2-1, with 7 bases that match TRBD2. From germline, CDR1 is LGHNA and CDR2 YNFKEQ. The CDR3 length is 14 residues. The V segment lost 0 bases and the J segment 9 bases; nucleotides outside the gene matches: 5. CDR3 sequence reads: CASSQDREVAEQFF. The CDR3 DNA follows: TGTGCCAGCAGCCAAGACCGGGAGGTCGCTGAGCAGTTCTTC.

In this sample, this clonotype turned up a few times. This chain links TRBV7-2 with TRBJ2-7; 8 bases are a match to TRBD1. This CDR3 comprises 11 residues. The V segment lost 4 bases and the J segment 13 bases; nucleotides outside the gene matches: 6. The V gene's germline CDR1 is SGHTA and CDR2 FQGNSA. CDR3 residues: CASSSQGDPYF. Written as DNA, the CDR3 is TGTGCCAGCAGCTCACAGGGGGACCCATACTTC.

The chain joins TRBV7-8 to TRBJ1-2; D call uncertain. V was trimmed by 3 bases and J by 5 bases, leaving 10 bases between them. The CDR3 contains 13 residues. Per germline, CDR1 SGHVS and CDR2 FQNEAQ. The CDR3 region is CASSFRVLYGYTF. The CDR3 bases are TGTGCCAGCAGCTTCCGGGTCTTGTATGGCTACACCTTC.

This clonotype was observed a few times. This chain joins TRBV28 and TRBJ2-3, with 7 bases that match TRBD1. The V and J ends lost 3 bases and 3 bases, in that order; junction bases with no gene match: 3. The germline CDR1 and CDR2 sequences are MDHEN and SYDVKM. The CDR3 is 14 amino acids. The CDR3 spells CASSFGTETDTQYF. The DNA for the CDR3 is TGTGCCAGCAGTTTCGGGACAGAAACAGATACGCAGTATTTT.

This rearrangement joins TRBV7-6 to TRBJ1-4; 10 bases fit TRBD1. Trimming removed 5 bases from V and 5 bases from J; junction bases left unmatched: 11. The CDR3 loop spans 17 amino acids. In germline, CDR1 is SGHVS, CDR2 FNYEAQ. CDR3 in DNA: TGTGCCAGCAGCCCGCGCTACCGGGACAGGGGAAATGAAAAACTGTTTTTT. Protein product: CASSPRYRDRGNEKLFF. The variable domain in full, completed from reference TRBV7-6 and TRBJ1-4, reads GAGVSQSPRYKVTKRGQDVALRCDPISGHVSLYWYRQALGQGPEFLTYFNYEAQQDKSGLPNDRFSAERPEGSISTLTIQRTEQRDSAMYRCASSPRYRDRGNEKLFFGSGTQLSVL.

This clonotype has just a few counts. The chain employs TRBV28 and TRBJ2-7; weak D call: TRBD2 (6 bases). Germline values: CDR1 MDHEN, CDR2 SYDVKM. The CDR3 contains 14 residues. V was pared by 2 bases and J by 2 bases, with 10 bases between. CDR3 DNA: TGTGCCAGCAGTTTAGGGACTCTACCCTACGAGCAGTACTTC. This translates into CASSLGTLPYEQYF.

The rearrangement joins TRBV6-6 to TRBJ1-1; D is uncertain. The CDR3 totals 14 residues. From germline, CDR1 is MNHNY and CDR2 SVGAGI (reference sequence). The V end was cut by 7 bases, the J end by 5 bases, with 17 bases between. CDR3 region: CASTPPVGSTEAFF. The CDR3, as DNA: TGTGCCAGCACTCCCCCGGTTGGGAGTACTGAAGCTTTCTTT.

V gene TRBV11-2 combines with J gene TRBJ1-5; tentatively, D is TRBD1 (6 bases). V was cut by 5 bases and J by 4 bases, with 15 bases left in between. The CDR3 sequence is 15 residues long. The V gene's germline CDR1 is SGHAT and CDR2 FQNNGV. The CDR3 here is CASSPQGQGNQPQHF. The CDR3 region has the DNA TGTGCCAGCAGCCCCCAGGGACAAGGGAATCAGCCCCAGCATTTT.

The CDR3 loop is CAISGTSGAQETQYF. The CDR3 region has the DNA TGTGCCATCAGTGGGACTAGCGGGGCACAAGAGACCCAGTACTTC. V usage is TRBV10-3 and J usage is TRBJ2-5; 12 positions match TRBD2. This CDR3 has 15 amino acids. Trimming removed 4 bases from V and 2 bases from J; junction bases left unmatched: 2. CDR1 is ENHRY and CDR2 is SYGVKD in the germline V gene.

In its sample, this clonotype was seen once. The chain recombines TRBV27 with TRBJ1-6; D may be TRBD1 (5 bases). Germline V gives CDR1 MNHEY, CDR2 SMNVEV (reference sequence). The CDR3 has 17 amino acids. The V gene lost 3 bases and the J gene lost 7 bases, with 19 bases spanning the gap. The CDR3 DNA sequence: TGTGCCAGCAGTTTGGCGTGGGGCTACGAGGTCAATTCACCCCTCCACTTT. Translation: CASSLAWGYEVNSPLHF.

The chain couples TRBV24-1 to TRBJ1-5; 8 bases line up with TRBD1. In germline, CDR1 is KGHDR, CDR2 SFDVKD. The CDR3 is 16 amino acids. J gave up 0 bases and V 4 bases, and 4 bases lay outside the gene matches. The CDR3 here is CATSDRDRGSNQPQHF. In DNA, the CDR3 is TGTGCCACCAGTGACCGCGACAGGGGTAGCAATCAGCCCCAGCATTTT.

This clonotype appeared a few times. V usage is TRBV28 and J usage is TRBJ2-3, with TRBD2 matching over 10 bases. Per germline, CDR1 MDHEN and CDR2 SYDVKM. Trimming removed 4 bases from V and 4 bases from J; junction bases left unmatched: 8. CDR3 length equals 16 residues. The CDR3 bases are TGTGCCAGCAGTTCTTACAGCGGGAGGGCCCCAGATACGCAGTATTTT. Amino acids: CASSSYSGRAPDTQYF.

This clonotype turned up a few times. The chain uses TRBV10-3 and TRBJ2-3; 8 positions agree with TRBD2. The germline V gene has CDR1 ENHRY and CDR2 SYGVKD. V dropped 2 bases and J dropped 0; count of bases not matched to a gene: 4. The CDR3 runs 16 residues. The CDR3, as DNA: TGTGCCATCAGTGAGCGGACTAGCCCTAGCACAGATACGCAGTATTTT. It translates to CAISERTSPSTDTQYF.

This chain links TRBV7-2 with TRBJ2-1; D ambiguous. With 1 base removed from V and 0 bases from J, the gap between germline ends came to 13 bases. Germline CDR1 and CDR2: SGHTA and FQGNSA. The CDR3 loop spans 17 amino acids. CDR3 in amino acids: CASSLGPAGFSYNEQFF. The CDR3 region has the DNA TGTGCCAGCAGCTTAGGGCCAGCCGGTTTCTCCTACAATGAGCAGTTCTTC.

The V gene is TRBV19, the J gene TRBJ2-1; 11 nucleotides align to TRBD2. This CDR3 is 17 amino acids long. From germline, CDR1 is LNHDA and CDR2 SQIVND (reference sequence). Trimming at V came to 4 bases and at J to 10 bases, leaving 15 bases not matched to a gene. CDR3: CASSSFTSGSPGGEQFF. The CDR3 region has the DNA TGTGCCAGTAGTAGCTTCACTAGCGGGAGCCCTGGCGGAGAGCAGTTCTTC.

The chain links TRBV11-2 to TRBJ2-3, with 12 bases lining up with TRBD2. The CDR3 covers 18 residues. The trim removed 1 base at V and 3 bases at J, leaving 8 bases unmatched. In germline, CDR1 is SGHAT, CDR2 FQNNGV. The CDR3 sequence is CASSLGALAGGPTDTQYF. In DNA form, the CDR3 reads TGTGCCAGCAGCTTAGGGGCGCTAGCGGGAGGGCCTACAGATACGCAGTATTTT.

This rearrangement joins TRBV20-1 to TRBJ2-1; D perhaps matches TRBD2 (5 bases). The V and J ends lost 4 bases and 4 bases respectively, with 8 bases between them. The CDR3 contains 12 residues. The germline V gene has CDR1 DFQATT and CDR2 SNEGSKA (reference sequence). The CDR3 DNA sequence: TGCAGTGCTAACCCGGGATACAATGAGCAGTTCTTC. This codes for CSANPGYNEQFF.

This clonotype was counted between two and nine times. The chain uses TRBV7-4 and TRBJ2-7; D might be TRBD2 (6 bases). The V end lost 5 bases, the J end lost 1 base, and 9 bases lay between the germline ends. CDR1 and CDR2 from the germline V gene are SGHVT and SQSDAQ. The CDR3 length is 13 residues. The CDR3 loop reads CASSAGGSYEQYV. CDR3 bases: TGTGCCAGCAGCGCCGGGGGTTCCTACGAGCAGTACGTC.

This clonotype was seen only a few times. The chain carries TRBV11-2 and TRBJ2-5; 10 bases are shared with TRBD2. This CDR3 comprises 17 residues. V shed 0 bases and J 7 bases; nucleotides not matched to a gene: 11. CDR1 is SGHAT and CDR2 is FQNNGV in the germline V gene. The CDR3 sequence: CASSLDRSSGSFGTQYF. The CDR3 DNA is TGTGCCAGCAGCTTAGATCGTTCTAGCGGGAGTTTTGGGACCCAGTACTTC. Full variable domain (outside the CDR3, taken from reference TRBV11-2 and TRBJ2-5): EAGVAQSPRYKIIEKRQSVAFWCNPISGHATLYWYQQILGQGPKLLIQFQNNGVVDDSQLPKDRFSAERLKGVDSTLKIQPAKLEDSAVYLCASSLDRSSGSFGTQYFGPGTRLLVL.

In its sample, this clonotype was seen a few times. Because it lacks the conserved phenylalanine or tryptophan at the end, this CDR3 is likely a read error. The DNA is omitted, as the CDR3 cannot be located on it reliably, and the CDR3 follows TCRdb's listing. The chain joins TRBV6-6 to TRBJ2-1. Inclusive of both ends, the CDR3 amounts to 13 amino acids. Germline values: CDR1 MNHNY, CDR2 SVGAGI (reference sequence). CDR3 region: CASSYSITGDTQL.